The rows below give T cell receptor beta chains drawn from one sample of a study of blood T cell repertoires in COVID-19. Here immunoSEQ multiplex PCR was the method, and the copy in TCRdb shows in-frame clones only, minus some. The data contain roughly 130,000 clones, more than 80% of them singletons. The sequenced sample consisted of peripheral blood. These receptors came from a woman in her sixties or seventies with acute or convalescent COVID-19. Both conserved end residues are part of each CDR3. The D gene is left open where the match is weak. The size entry is marked missing in some rows and otherwise reads once, few, many or a size class.

>.|TRBV28|TRBJ1-2|.
CASSFVDILYGYTF
TGTGCCAGCAGTTTTGTCGACATTCTCTATGGCTACACCTTC
>once|TRBV5-1|TRBJ1-1|.
CASSWGDGNEAFF
TGCGCCAGCAGCTGGGGGGACGGAAATGAAGCTTTCTTT
>.|TRBV18|TRBJ2-3|.
CASSSYGGTDSSTDTQYF
TGTGCCAGCTCGAGCTATGGGGGCACAGACTCTAGCACAGATACGCAGTATTTT
>.|TRBV5-6|TRBJ1-2|TRBD1
CASSPGQAFNGYTF
TGTGCCAGCAGTCCCGGACAGGCGTTTAATGGCTACACCTTC
>.|TRBV3-1/TRBV3-2|TRBJ1-6|.
CASSQDWVGRPLHF
TGTGCCAGCAGCCAAGATTGGGTCGGGAGGCCCCTCCACTTT
>once|TRBV6-5|TRBJ1-2|TRBD1
CASSSDRVNGYTF
TGTGCCAGCAGTTCCGACAGGGTCAATGGCTACACCTTC
>few|TRBV2|TRBJ2-3|TRBD2
CASGPSGDTQYF
TGTGCCAGCGGTCCTAGCGGAGATACGCAGTATTTT
>.|TRBV4-2|TRBJ2-1|TRBD1
CASSQGPVTGKDEQFF
TGTGCCAGCAGCCAAGGACCTGTGACAGGGAAGGATGAGCAGTTCTTC
>.|TRBV30|TRBJ1-2|.
CAWSPPGGGYTF
TGTGCCTGGAGTCCCCCCGGGGGTGGCTACACCTTC
>.|TRBV5-4|TRBJ2-3|TRBD2
CASSEGLAGTDTQYF
TGTGCCAGCAGCGAGGGACTAGCGGGCACAGATACGCAGTATTTT
>.|TRBV30|TRBJ1-1|.
CAWSDLGGYTEAFF
TGTGCCTGGAGTGACTTAGGAGGGTACACTGAAGCTTTCTTT
>once|TRBV3-1/TRBV3-2|TRBJ1-1|TRBD1
CASSLYQDREAFF
TGTGCCAGCAGCCTCTACCAGGACAGGGAAGCTTTCTTT
>.|TRBV9|TRBJ2-2|TRBD2
CASSLGLAGGRNTGELFF
TGTGCCAGCAGCCTTGGACTAGCGGGGGGGCGAAACACCGGGGAGCTGTTTTTT
>.|TRBV5-4|TRBJ1-1|.
CASSLQGEAFF
TGTGCCAGCAGCCTCCAGGGGGAAGCTTTCTTT
>.|TRBV12-3/TRBV12-4|TRBJ1-1|.
CASSWTDSYEAFF
TGTGCCAGCAGTTGGACGGACAGTTATGAAGCTTTCTTT
>.|TRBV5-4|TRBJ2-3|TRBD2
CASSPERGSDTQYF
TGTGCCAGCAGCCCCGAGCGGGGATCAGATACGCAGTATTTT
>once|TRBV7-9|TRBJ2-7|TRBD2
CASSIVGTSGYEQYF
TGTGCCAGCAGCATAGTCGGGACTAGCGGATACGAGCAGTACTTC
>.|TRBV7-2|TRBJ1-4|TRBD1
CASSLMGQASEKLFF
TGTGCCAGCAGCCTTATGGGACAGGCTTCTGAAAAACTGTTTTTT
>.|TRBV2|TRBJ1-5|.
CASSASQPQHF
TGTGCCAGCAGTGCGTCCCAGCCCCAGCATTTT
>few|TRBV30|TRBJ1-6|.
CAWSLSRSSTYNSPLHF
TGTGCCTGGAGCCTGAGCCGTAGTTCAACCTATAATTCACCCCTCCACTTT
>.|TRBV6-5|TRBJ1-5|.
CASSYSSRSNQPQHF
TGTGCCAGCAGTTACTCAAGCCGGTCAAATCAGCCCCAGCATTTT
>.|TRBV12-5|TRBJ2-5|TRBD1
CASGLGQGAGETQYF
TGTGCTAGTGGTTTGGGACAGGGGGCCGGAGAGACCCAGTACTTC
>.|TRBV18|TRBJ1-4|TRBD1
CASSRDSSNEKLFF
TGTGCCAGCTCTCGGGACAGCTCTAATGAAAAACTGTTTTTT
>.|TRBV2|TRBJ1-5|TRBD1
CASSKDRGLNSNQPQHF
TGTGCCAGCAGTAAGGACAGGGGGCTAAATAGCAATCAGCCCCAGCATTTT
>few|TRBV27|TRBJ1-1|TRBD1
CASSPTHRGASEAFF
TGTGCCAGCAGTCCTACCCACAGGGGCGCCAGTGAAGCTTTCTTT
>.|TRBV7-8|TRBJ1-2|.
CASSQSPGGAGDGYTF
TGTGCCAGCAGCCAGAGTCCGGGGGGCGCAGGGGATGGCTACACCTTC
>.|TRBV6-6|TRBJ1-5|TRBD1
CASTLQGASQPQHF
TGTGCCAGCACTTTACAGGGGGCTAGTCAGCCCCAGCATTTT